The T cell receptor beta chain under discussion was sequenced for a study of metastatic and nonmetastatic thyroid tumors. Study in general: Both malignant and benign thyroid patients supplied peripheral blood and tumor or nodule tissue samples, across which the repertoires of these patients were then compared.

Broader study findings: Patients with malignant thyroid tumors reportedly had significantly higher TCR beta diversity than those with benign nodules, in blood and tumor.

Prior to thyroid surgery, none of the patients had received any treatment. The V and J ends lost 4 bases and 0 bases respectively, with 10 bases between them. Looked up from germline, CDR1 is MNHEY and CDR2 is SMNVEV (reference sequence). The CDR3 has 14 residues. Worth noting for this clone: As yet, its antigen is unknown. A much more abundant neighbour one base away suggests this may be a read error.

Methods used by the authors: Using the CDR3 differences seen across clinicopathological groups, the authors built a distant-metastasis classifier for papillary thyroid cancer, which was meant to discriminate distant-metastatic patients. TCRdb re-clonotyped the PCR reads via MiXCR. Here the V and J calls rest on TCRdb's processing, not on the authors' analysis. The sample carries some 90,000 clones, approximately 9% recorded once. The sequence derives from a female donor with papillary thyroid cancer or a benign thyroid nodule (not recorded which). Some clones in this sample may be carry-over from other donors' samples. The sample consisted of blood. The V call is TRBV27, the J call TRBJ2-7; D is unclear. The chain's CDR3 is CASSSYGFSYEQYF. The DNA for the CDR3 is TGTGCCAGCAGTTCCTACGGATTCTCCTACGAGCAGTACTTC.